These T cell receptor beta chains were read from a single sample in a study of sequential checkpoint blockade in melanoma. Here immunoSEQ multiplex PCR was the method, and the copy in TCRdb shows in-frame clones only, minus some. This table has 3,000 to 4,000 clones, about 22% appearing once. The material was tumor tissue (inferred from file names), obtained from a patient given nivolumab and ipilimumab in sequence. Receptor source: a human donor with melanoma. Both conserved end residues are part of each CDR3. Size tells how often a clone was seen (once, few, many) or the class of an expanded clone, and some rows leave it out.

>14|-|TRBV10-2
CAGAGGPELETQYF
>17|-|TRBV14
CASSQGILAGGGDTQYF
>20|-|TRBV30
CAWSVPPIAGGPNGAYEQYF
>16|many|TRBV6-8
CASSWGTGTGRSPLHF
>16|many|TRBV11-3
CASSYLGVASTDTQYF
>14|medium-sized|TRBV11-3
CASSLEQGTTEAFF
>16|few|TRBV9
CASSAGQPSRVHEQYF
>13|-|TRBV19
CASRLDSYYGYTF
>15|many|TRBV11-3
CASSYETRSTDTQYF
>15|-|TRBV9
CASSETSGGVDTQYF
>14|few|TRBV6-8
CAINPSGGTDTQYF
>13|medium-sized|TRBV6-8
CASSEERGQPQHF
>12|-|TRBV30
CAWSKENTEAFF
>13|many|TRBV23-1
CASSQGQPYEQYF
>15|-|TRBV11-3
CASSLGYGRHEKLFF
>14|medium-sized|TRBV19
CASSSDLETDTQYF
>13|many|TRBV7-2
CASSPGEPDTQYF
>13|-|TRBV29-1
CSVWRDMNTEAFF
>16|-|TRBV18
CASSPRRTVGTGELFF
>13|-|TRBV23-1
CAIHPRGPNEQFF
>15|many|TRBV11-3
CASSSQGVSQETQYF
>15|-|TRBV5-1
CASSVVGATNEKLFF
>13|few|TRBV6-8
CASRAGVYAEAFF
>16|few|TRBV11-3
CASSPPTAGGPKTQYF
>15|-|TRBV19
CASSKPLGGYYGYTF
>17|-|TRBV18
CASSPLLAGSPSNEQYF
>15|medium-sized|TRBV6-8
CASSPHRDSNQPQHF
>15|few|TRBV11-3
CASSKETGVARGYTF
>14|-|TRBV18
CASSPDVENEKLFF